This T cell receptor (beta chain) derives from a study of cytomegalovirus exposure and HLA in healthy donors. For the study at large: Per a later analysis, the approximately 620 first-cohort and 120 validation repertoires shared one platform.

Broader study findings: Cytomegalovirus association was assigned to about 150 TCR beta chains.

Produced via immunoSEQ multiplex PCR; TCRdb's table is partial and in-frame only. The table includes some 140,000 clones, roughly four fifths detected once. As concerns this clone: The antigen is not known.

Looked up from germline, CDR1 is PRHDT and CDR2 is FYEKMQ (reference sequence). The CDR3 consists of 20 residues. V lost 5 bases and J lost 6; bases outside the gene matches: 26. The source is a woman aged 30 to 39 in good health and CMV-seronegative. The sample was PBMCs. The rearrangement uses TRBV13 and TRBJ2-5; 8 bases map to TRBD1. CDR3 bases: TGTGCCAGCAGCCTTATGAAGACTCGGACAGGGAGTAATTGGCTAAAGACCCAGTACTTC. Translated, it gives CASSLMKTRTGSNWLKTQYF.